This TCR beta chain appears in the sequencing data of a study of blood T cell repertoires in COVID-19. TCRdb's table, derived via immunoSEQ multiplex PCR, lists solely in-frame clones and lacks some. The sample consists of approximately 200,000 clones, 65% to 85% of them appearing once. Germline loops: CDR1 MNHEY, CDR2 SVGAGI. After removal of 6 bases from V and 16 bases from J, the junction contained 14 bases not matched to a gene. The CDR3 contains 15 residues. What was sequenced was peripheral blood. This receptor was taken from a woman in her twenties or thirties with acute or convalescent COVID-19. The V call is TRBV6-5, the J call TRBJ2-1; 14 bases map to TRBD2. The CDR3 here is CASSEYLGLAGGYFF. The CDR3 DNA follows: TGTGCCAGCAGCGAGTACTTAGGACTAGCGGGGGGATACTTCTTC.